The present T cell receptor beta chain was sequenced within a study of blood T cell repertoires in COVID-19. The wider study: From the United States, Italy and Spain came samples of acute and convalescent COVID-19.

Methods used by the authors: Reference gene primer amplification yielded estimated nucleated cell counts. Using immunoSEQ multiplex PCR, the repertoire was profiled, and TCRdb retains in-frame clones only, with some absent. V, J and clone size were drawn from that table, and D and trimming were deduced from the DNA. This sample has around 250,000 clones; about 82% occur once, and the top ten carry 9% to 15%. This clone was detected once. Germline V gene data show CDR1 as MNHEY and CDR2 as SVGAGI. Trimming shortened V by 7 bases and J by 4 bases, and 18 bases separated the two germline ends. This CDR3 has 15 residues.

The chain couples TRBV6-5 to TRBJ2-3, with TRBD1 as a possible D gene (6 bases). The origin of this receptor is a man aged 80 or over with acute or convalescent COVID-19. Sequenced: peripheral blood. CDR3: CASNPGQGFADTQYF. CDR3 coding DNA: TGTGCCAGCAACCCCGGGCAGGGGTTCGCAGATACGCAGTATTTT.